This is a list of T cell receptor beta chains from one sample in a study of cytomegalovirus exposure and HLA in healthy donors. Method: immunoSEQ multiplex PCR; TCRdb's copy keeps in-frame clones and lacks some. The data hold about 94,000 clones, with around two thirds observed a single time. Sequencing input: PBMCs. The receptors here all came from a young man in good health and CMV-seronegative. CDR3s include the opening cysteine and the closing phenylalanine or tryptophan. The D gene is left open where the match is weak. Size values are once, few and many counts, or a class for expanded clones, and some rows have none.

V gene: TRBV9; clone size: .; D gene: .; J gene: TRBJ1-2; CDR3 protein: CASSVGDTANYGYTF; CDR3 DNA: TGTGCCAGCAGCGTCGGGGACACCGCTAACTATGGCTACACCTTC
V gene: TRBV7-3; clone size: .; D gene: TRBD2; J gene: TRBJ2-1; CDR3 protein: CASRSLAGGYNEQFF; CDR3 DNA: TGTGCCAGCAGGTCCCTAGCGGGGGGGTACAATGAGCAGTTCTTC
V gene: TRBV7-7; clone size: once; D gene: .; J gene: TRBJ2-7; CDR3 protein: CASSLDLRVGEQYF; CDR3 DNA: TGTGCTAGCAGCTTAGATCTGCGCGTCGGCGAGCAGTACTTC
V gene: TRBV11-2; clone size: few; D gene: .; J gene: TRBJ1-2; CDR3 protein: CASSLRLANYGYTF; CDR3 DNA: TGTGCCAGCAGCTTAAGACTTGCTAACTATGGCTACACCTTC
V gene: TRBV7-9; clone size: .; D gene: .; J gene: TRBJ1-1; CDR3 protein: CASRQTEVTEAFF; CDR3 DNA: TGTGCCAGCAGGCAGACAGAAGTCACTGAAGCTTTCTTT
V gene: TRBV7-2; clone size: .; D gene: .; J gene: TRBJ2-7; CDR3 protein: CASSLAGADYEQYF; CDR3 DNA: TGTGCCAGCAGCTTAGCGGGAGCGGACTACGAGCAGTACTTC
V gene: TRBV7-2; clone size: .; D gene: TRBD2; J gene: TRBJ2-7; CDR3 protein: CASSLVSGGPSYEQYF; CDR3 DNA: TGTGCCAGCAGCTTAGTTAGCGGGGGGCCATCCTACGAGCAGTACTTC
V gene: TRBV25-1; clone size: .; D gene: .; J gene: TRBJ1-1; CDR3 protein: CASSEWGRTQVGAFF; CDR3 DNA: TGTGCCAGCAGTGAATGGGGTCGGACACAAGTAGGAGCTTTCTTT
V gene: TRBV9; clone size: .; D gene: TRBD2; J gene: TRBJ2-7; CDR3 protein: CASSVGLAETYEQYF; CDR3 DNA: TGTGCCAGCAGCGTAGGACTAGCGGAGACCTACGAGCAGTACTTC
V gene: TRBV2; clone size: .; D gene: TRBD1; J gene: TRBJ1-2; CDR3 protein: CASEETGPHGYTF; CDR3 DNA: TGTGCCAGCGAGGAGACAGGGCCCCATGGCTACACCTTC
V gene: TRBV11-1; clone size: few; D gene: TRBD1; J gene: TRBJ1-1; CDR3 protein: CASGRTGRAFF; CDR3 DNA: TGTGCCAGCGGACGGACAGGGAGGGCTTTCTTT
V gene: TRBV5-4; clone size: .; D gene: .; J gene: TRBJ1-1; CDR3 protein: CASSGIVGDTEAFF; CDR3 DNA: TGTGCCAGCAGTGGCATAGTGGGAGACACTGAAGCTTTCTTT
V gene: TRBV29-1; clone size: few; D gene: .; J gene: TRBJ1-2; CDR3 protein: CSVETGGGYTF; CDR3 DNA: TGCAGCGTTGAAACTGGTGGTGGCTACACCTTC
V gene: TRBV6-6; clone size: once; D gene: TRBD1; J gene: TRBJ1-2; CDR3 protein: CASRETGIDYGYTF; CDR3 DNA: TGTGCCAGCAGAGAGACAGGGATCGACTATGGCTACACCTTC
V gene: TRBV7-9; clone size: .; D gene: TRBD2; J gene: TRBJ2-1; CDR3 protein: CASSSTSGSEGEQFF; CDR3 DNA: TGTGCCAGCAGCTCAACTAGCGGGAGCGAAGGTGAGCAGTTCTTC
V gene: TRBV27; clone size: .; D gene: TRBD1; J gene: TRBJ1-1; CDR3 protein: CASSIDRDTEAFF; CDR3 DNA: TGTGCCAGCTCGATCGACAGGGACACTGAAGCTTTCTTT
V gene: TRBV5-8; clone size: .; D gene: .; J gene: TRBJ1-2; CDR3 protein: CASRPVTGFYGYTF; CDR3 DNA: TGTGCCAGCAGACCAGTAACAGGGTTCTATGGCTACACCTTC
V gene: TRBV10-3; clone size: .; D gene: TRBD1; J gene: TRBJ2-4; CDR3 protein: CAIGTGLAKNIQYF; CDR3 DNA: TGTGCCATCGGGACAGGGTTAGCCAAAAACATTCAGTACTTC
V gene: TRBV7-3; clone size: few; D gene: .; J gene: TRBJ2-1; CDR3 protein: CASGGFMDEQFF; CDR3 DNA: TGTGCCAGCGGGGGGTTTATGGATGAGCAGTTCTTC
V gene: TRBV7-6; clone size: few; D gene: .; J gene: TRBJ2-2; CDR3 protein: CASSFGGTNTGELFF; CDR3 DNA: TGTGCCAGCAGCTTTGGGGGGACGAACACCGGGGAGCTGTTTTTT
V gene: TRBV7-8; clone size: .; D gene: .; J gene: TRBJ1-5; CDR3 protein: CASSRRQVDQPQHF; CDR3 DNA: TGTGCCAGCAGCCGCCGACAGGTGGATCAGCCCCAGCATTTT